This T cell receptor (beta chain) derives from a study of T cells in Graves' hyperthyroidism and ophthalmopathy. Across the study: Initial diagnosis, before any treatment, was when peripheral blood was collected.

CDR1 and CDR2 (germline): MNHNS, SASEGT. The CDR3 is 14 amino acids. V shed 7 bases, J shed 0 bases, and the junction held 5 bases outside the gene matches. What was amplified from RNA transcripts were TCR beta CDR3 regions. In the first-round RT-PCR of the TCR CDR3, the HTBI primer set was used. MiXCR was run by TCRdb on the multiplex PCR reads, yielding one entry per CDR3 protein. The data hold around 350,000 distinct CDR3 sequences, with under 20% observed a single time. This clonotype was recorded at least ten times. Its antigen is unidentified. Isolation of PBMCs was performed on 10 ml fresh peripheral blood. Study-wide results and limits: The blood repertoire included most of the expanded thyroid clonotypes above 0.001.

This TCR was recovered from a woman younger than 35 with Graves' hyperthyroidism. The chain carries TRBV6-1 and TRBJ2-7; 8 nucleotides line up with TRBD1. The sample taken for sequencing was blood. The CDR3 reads CASTRDRSSYEQYF. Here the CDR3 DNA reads TGTGCCAGCACCAGGGACAGGAGCTCCTACGAGCAGTACTTC.